The next 20 T cell receptor beta chains were all read from a single sample in a study of shared clonotypes between healthy human individuals. Assay: immunoSEQ multiplex PCR; the TCRdb copy retains only in-frame clones and omits some. The table lists about 480,000 clones, approximately 79% of them singletons, with approximately 13% in the top ten. Sequenced: PBMCs. The receptor source for this set is a middle-aged woman in good health. Some clones in this sample may be carry-over from other donors' samples.

This chain joins TRBV11-2 and TRBJ2-1, with a tentative D call TRBD2 (6 bases). Germline CDR1 reads SGHAT; CDR2 reads FQNNGV. The CDR3 is 14 residues long. V gave up 2 bases and J gave up 6 bases, with 11 bases separating them. CDR3 residues: CASSLTRELNEQFF. The CDR3 region has the DNA TGTGCCAGCAGCTTAACGCGGGAACTCAATGAGCAGTTCTTC.

This clone was counted a few times. V and J are TRBV19 and TRBJ1-2; D is undetermined. This CDR3 is 13 amino acids long. Germline-derived CDR1 and CDR2 are LNHDA and SQIVND (reference sequence). V lost 8 bases and J 2 bases, leaving 12 bases between the germline ends. The CDR3, as DNA: TGTGCCAGTGGCCTGGACGGGAACTATGGCTACACCTTC. Protein sequence: CASGLDGNYGYTF.

The chain uses TRBV7-9 and TRBJ1-5, with D hard to call. Deletions cut 1 base from V and 7 bases from J, with 8 bases between. CDR1 and CDR2 (germline): SEHNR, FQNEAQ (reference sequence). The CDR3 length is 13 residues. CDR3 DNA: TGTGCCAGCAGCTTAGGAGGTAGCCAGCCCCAGCATTTT. Translated, it gives CASSLGGSQPQHF.

This chain links TRBV28 with TRBJ1-5, with TRBD1 identical over 8 bases. The CDR3 sequence is 14 residues long. The junction had 4 bases not matched to a gene; V was cut back by 5 bases and J by 4 bases. Germline V gene data show CDR1 as MDHEN and CDR2 as SYDVKM. The CDR3 protein is CASSEDRENQPQHF. In nucleotides, the CDR3 is TGTGCCAGCAGTGAGGACAGGGAGAATCAGCCCCAGCATTTT.

This chain joins TRBV11-3 and TRBJ2-1, with TRBD2 matching over 7 bases. This CDR3 has 14 amino acids. Losses at the gene ends were 3 bases for V and 5 bases for J; bases not matched to a gene: 4. CDR1 SGHNT and CDR2 YENEEA come from the germline V gene. CDR3 region: CASSLMGLNNEQFF. CDR3 DNA: TGTGCCAGCAGCTTGATGGGACTAAACAATGAGCAGTTCTTC.

This sequence joins TRBV7-9 and TRBJ2-1, with TRBD2 matching 8 bases. CDR3 size: 13 residues. The V gene's germline CDR1 is SEHNR and CDR2 FQNEAQ (reference sequence). The V and J ends lost 4 bases and 9 bases, in that order; junction bases with no gene match: 5. This chain's CDR3 is CASSSGLAIEQFF. CDR3 in DNA: TGTGCCAGCAGCTCCGGACTAGCCATTGAGCAGTTCTTC.

J is TRBJ2-3 and V is TRBV27; the match to TRBD2 covers 8 bases. There are 20 residues in the CDR3. Germline values: CDR1 MNHEY, CDR2 SMNVEV (reference sequence). Unmatched junction bases numbered 14, after V lost 0 bases and J lost 0 bases. CDR3 sequence: CASSLSLAGASGFSTDTQYF. In nucleotides, the CDR3 is TGTGCCAGCAGTTTATCATTGGCTGGGGCTAGCGGGTTTAGCACAGATACGCAGTATTTT.

V gene TRBV10-3 combines with J gene TRBJ2-5; 8 nucleotides align to TRBD2. Germline-derived CDR1 and CDR2 are ENHRY and SYGVKD. The CDR3 extends over 13 amino acids. V was clipped by 3 bases and J by 4 bases; unmatched bases: 1. The CDR3 is CAISDGLAETQYF. CDR3 nucleotides: TGTGCCATCAGTGATGGACTAGCAGAGACCCAGTACTTC.

The chain is built from TRBV5-4 and TRBJ1-2, with D perhaps matching TRBD1 (6 bases). The germline CDR1 and CDR2 sequences are SGHNT and YYREEE (reference sequence). V lost 1 base and J 2 bases, leaving 9 bases between the germline ends. The CDR3 loop spans 14 amino acids. This CDR3 is CASSLTGTNYGYTF. The CDR3 bases are TGTGCCAGCAGCTTGACAGGGACAAACTATGGCTACACCTTC.

This chain links TRBV4-3 with TRBJ2-2; D remains unclear. This CDR3 is 15 amino acids long. V lost 6 bases and J lost 7, with 18 bases in between. Germline V gives CDR1 LGHNA, CDR2 YSLEER. The CDR3 loop is CASSRSQAAIGELFF. CDR3 nucleotide sequence: TGCGCCAGCAGTCGATCTCAGGCGGCTATCGGGGAGCTGTTTTTT.

The chain has TRBV5-1 and TRBJ2-3; no reliable D call. This CDR3 spans 16 amino acids. Germline V CDR1 and CDR2: SGHRS, YFSETQ. The germline V and J ends were trimmed by 2 bases and 0 bases, with 13 bases remaining between them. In DNA form, the CDR3 reads TGCGCCAGCAGCTTTAATGCACCCGTAAGCACAGATACGCAGTATTTT. This codes for CASSFNAPVSTDTQYF. Based on the CDR3 plus reference TRBV5-1 and TRBJ2-3, the full variable domain is KAGVTQTPRYLIKTRGQQVTLSCSPISGHRSVSWYQQTPGQGLQFLFEYFSETQRNKGNFPGRFSGRQFSNSRSEMNVSTLELGDSALYLCASSFNAPVSTDTQYFGPGTRLTVL.

The chain combines TRBV7-2 with TRBJ2-1; D is possibly TRBD2 (7 bases). The V end was cut by 5 bases, the J end by 6 bases, with 14 bases between. Germline V lookup: CDR1 SGHTA, CDR2 FQGNSA. CDR3 length equals 14 residues. The CDR3 region is CASSRGGNFNEQFF. The CDR3 DNA reads as TGTGCCAGCAGCAGGGGGGGAAATTTCAATGAGCAGTTCTTC. Combining the CDR3 with reference TRBV7-2 and TRBJ2-1 gives the whole variable domain GAGVSQSPSNKVTEKGKDVELRCDPISGHTALYWYRQSLGQGLEFLIYFQGNSAPDKSGLPSDRFSAERTGGSVSTLTIQRTQQEDSAVYLCASSRGGNFNEQFFGPGTRLTVL.

J is TRBJ2-1 and V is TRBV6-1, with 7 nucleotides matching TRBD2. The ends lost 8 bases at V and 7 bases at J; junction bases unmatched: 14. The CDR3 sequence is 15 residues long. CDR1 is MNHNS, CDR2 SASEGT, per germline. CDR3 bases: TGTGCCAGCGCCTTTAGGGCGGGAGTGATTAATGAGCAGTTCTTC. Its translation is CASAFRAGVINEQFF.

This clone has more than one count but fewer than ten. The chain is built from TRBV29-1 and TRBJ1-1, with TRBD1 as a possible D gene (6 bases). V was cut by 6 bases and J by 1 base, with 12 bases left in between. The CDR3 length is 13 residues. In germline, CDR1 is SQVTM, CDR2 ANQGSEA. CDR3 in amino acids: CSVLQGGNTEAFF. DNA for the CDR3: TGCAGCGTCCTACAGGGAGGGAACACTGAAGCTTTCTTT.

This clone has only one observation. The chain recombines TRBV11-3 with TRBJ2-3; 14 nucleotides line up with TRBD2. V lost 5 bases and J lost 6; bases outside the gene matches: 7. This CDR3 has 16 amino acids. CDR1 and CDR2 from the germline V gene are SGHNT and YENEEA. The CDR3 DNA sequence: TGTGCCAGCAGCCCCGGGACTAGCGGGAGAGTGGATACGCAGTATTTT. Amino acid sequence: CASSPGTSGRVDTQYF.

This chain links TRBV6-6 with TRBJ1-5; D is ambiguous. V lost 6 bases to trimming and J lost 0 bases, with 12 bases between them. Germline lookup yields CDR1 MNHNY and CDR2 SVGAGI (reference sequence). This CDR3 comprises 15 residues. The CDR3 protein is CASSTGVYSNQPQHF. CDR3 coding DNA: TGTGCCAGCAGCACCGGGGTCTATAGCAATCAGCCCCAGCATTTT.

The rearrangement joins TRBV6-5 to TRBJ2-5; 8 bases agree with TRBD1. The end of the DNA fits TRBJ2-7 better, so the J call may be wrong. Germline V gene data show CDR1 as MNHEY and CDR2 as SVGAGI. The CDR3 spans 13 residues. In DNA, the CDR3 is TGTGCCAGCAGTAGGACAGGGTCCTACGAGCAGTACTTC. Its protein is CASSRTGSYEQYF.

This clone was observed a handful of times. The chain carries TRBV30 and TRBJ2-4; 9 bases align to TRBD1. The length of the CDR3 is 14 residues. Unmatched junction bases numbered 9, after V lost 7 bases and J lost 5 bases. The germline V gene encodes CDR1 GTSNPN and CDR2 SVGIG (reference sequence). This CDR3 reads CASDRGTSENIQYF. Here the CDR3 DNA reads TGTGCCTCCGACAGGGGGACGTCGGAAAACATTCAGTACTTC.

The CDR3 nucleotides are TGTGCCATCAGTTCCACTAGCGGAGGAGGGAATGAGCAGTTCTTC. This encodes CAISSTSGGGNEQFF. The chain carries TRBV10-3 and TRBJ2-1; TRBD2 agrees at 8 bases. Germline assignment: CDR1 ENHRY and CDR2 SYGVKD. There are 15 residues in the CDR3. The junction had 10 bases not matched to a gene; V was cut back by 5 bases and J by 7 bases.

This chain uses TRBV9 with TRBJ2-7; D is undetermined. CDR1 SGDLS and CDR2 YYNGEE come from the germline V gene. This CDR3 contains 15 residues. The V end was cut by 0 bases, the J end by 1 base, with 11 bases between. In DNA, the CDR3 is TGTGCCAGCAGCGTAGGGGTGGGCGATTCCTACGAGCAGTACTTC. This gives the protein CASSVGVGDSYEQYF.